Only one count was recorded for the clone carrying this T cell receptor (beta chain). Its specificity is unknown. This record belongs to a study of graft-versus-host responses after intestinal transplantation. Study overall: Isolated intestinal, liver-intestinal, or multivisceral transplants were what recipients had. Anti-thymocyte globulin served as induction for all recipients, who then took tacrolimus and steroids for roughly 3 years.

The ends lost 1 base at V and 3 bases at J; junction bases unmatched: 8. Germline V gene sequence: CDR1 SEHNR, CDR2 FQNEAQ (reference sequence). This CDR3 is built from 16 residues. Study-wide results and caveats: Individuals carrying graft-donor T cell macrochimerism showed high graft-versus-host to host-versus-graft clonal ratios in allografts.

The assay was immunoSEQ multiplex PCR, and TCRdb's table has in-frame clones only and misses some. The profile shows roughly 93,000 clones, around 93% of them singletons. Sequencing used unstimulated CD8+ T cells sorted from spleen or lymph node cells, obtained before transplant. The sequence was obtained from a human donor who was the organ donor for an intestinal transplant. This chain joins TRBV7-9 and TRBJ2-7, with 8 bases that match TRBD2. The CDR3 is CASSLGRGLGVYEQYF. The CDR3 DNA is TGTGCCAGCAGCTTAGGAAGGGGACTAGGTGTCTACGAGCAGTACTTC. Together with reference TRBV7-9 and TRBJ2-7, the CDR3 gives the full variable domain: DTGVSQNPRHKITKRGQNVTFRCDPISEHNRLYWYRQTLGQGPEFLTYFQNEAQLEKSRLLSDRFSAERPKGSFSTLEIQRTEQGDSAMYLCASSLGRGLGVYEQYFGPGTRLTVT.